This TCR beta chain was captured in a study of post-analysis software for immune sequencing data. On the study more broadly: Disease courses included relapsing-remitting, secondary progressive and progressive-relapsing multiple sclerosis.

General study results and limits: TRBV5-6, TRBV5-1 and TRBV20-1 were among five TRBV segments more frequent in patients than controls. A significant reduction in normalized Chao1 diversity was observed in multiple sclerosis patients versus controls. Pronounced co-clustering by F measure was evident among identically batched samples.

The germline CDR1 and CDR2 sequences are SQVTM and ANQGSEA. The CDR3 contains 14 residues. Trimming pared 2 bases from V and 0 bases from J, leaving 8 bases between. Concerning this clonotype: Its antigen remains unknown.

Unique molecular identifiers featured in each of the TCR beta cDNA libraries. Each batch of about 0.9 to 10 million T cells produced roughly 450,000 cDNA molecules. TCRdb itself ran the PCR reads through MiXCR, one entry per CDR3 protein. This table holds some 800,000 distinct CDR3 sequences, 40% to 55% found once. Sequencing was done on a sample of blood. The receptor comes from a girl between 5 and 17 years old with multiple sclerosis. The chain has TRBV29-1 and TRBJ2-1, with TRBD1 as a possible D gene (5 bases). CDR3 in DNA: TGCAGCGTTGAAACAGGAAACTCCTACAATGAGCAGTTCTTC. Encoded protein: CSVETGNSYNEQFF.